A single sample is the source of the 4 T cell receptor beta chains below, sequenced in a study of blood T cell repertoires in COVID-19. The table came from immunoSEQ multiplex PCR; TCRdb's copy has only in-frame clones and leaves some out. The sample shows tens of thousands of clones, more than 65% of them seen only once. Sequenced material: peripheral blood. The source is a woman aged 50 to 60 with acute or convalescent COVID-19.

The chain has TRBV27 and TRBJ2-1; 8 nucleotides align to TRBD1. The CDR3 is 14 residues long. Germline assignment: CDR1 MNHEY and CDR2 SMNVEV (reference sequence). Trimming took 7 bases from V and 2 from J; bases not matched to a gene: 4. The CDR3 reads CASTQGAPYNEQFF. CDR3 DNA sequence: TGTGCCAGCACCCAGGGGGCGCCCTACAATGAGCAGTTCTTC.

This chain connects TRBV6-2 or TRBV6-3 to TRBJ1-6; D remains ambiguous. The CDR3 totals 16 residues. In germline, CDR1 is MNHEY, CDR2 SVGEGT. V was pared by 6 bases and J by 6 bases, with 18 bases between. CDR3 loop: CASRPTRGIGNSPLHF. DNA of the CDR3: TGTGCCAGCAGACCTACCCGGGGTATCGGTAATTCACCCCTCCACTTT.

DNA of the CDR3: TGTGCCAGCAGCGCCGATGGGGCCATCAATCAGCCCCAGCATTTT. Its translation: CASSADGAINQPQHF. The V gene is TRBV2, the J gene TRBJ1-5, with D perhaps matching TRBD1 (5 bases). The CDR3 runs to 15 residues. V lost 6 bases to trimming and J lost 3 bases, with 15 bases between them. The germline gives CDR1 SNHLY, CDR2 FYNNEI. Drawing the rest from reference TRBV2 and TRBJ1-5, the complete variable domain is EPEVTQTPSHQVTQMGQEVILRCVPISNHLYFYWYRQILGQKVEFLVSFYNNEISEKSEIFDDQFSVERPDGSNFTLKIRSTKLEDSAMYFCASSADGAINQPQHFGDGTRLSIL.

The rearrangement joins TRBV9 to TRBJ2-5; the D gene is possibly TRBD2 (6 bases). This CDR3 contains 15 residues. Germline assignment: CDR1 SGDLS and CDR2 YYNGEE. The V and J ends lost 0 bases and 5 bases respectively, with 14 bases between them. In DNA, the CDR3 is TGTGCCAGCAGCGTAGACCCGACTAGGCTGGAGACCCAGTACTTC. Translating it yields CASSVDPTRLETQYF.